This entry lists 9 T cell receptor beta chains sequenced from one sample in a study of blood T cell repertoires in COVID-19. Sequencing used immunoSEQ multiplex PCR; TCRdb keeps in-frame clones, though not all of them. Of 200,000 to 300,000 clones listed, about 91% are singletons. Sequenced: PBMCs or T cells enriched from blood (not recorded which). Every receptor here comes from a woman between 35 and 50 years old with acute COVID-19.

The rearrangement joins TRBV28 to TRBJ2-3, with D hard to call. This CDR3 has 14 amino acids. Trimming removed 1 base from V and 4 bases from J, with 9 bases in between. The germline gives CDR1 MDHEN, CDR2 SYDVKM. The CDR3 DNA sequence: TGTGCCAGCAGTTTATTCGTGGCCCCAGATACGCAGTATTTT. The encoded protein is CASSLFVAPDTQYF.

V gene TRBV29-1 combines with J gene TRBJ1-3, with D possibly being TRBD1 (5 bases). The germline V gene encodes CDR1 SQVTM and CDR2 ANQGSEA. This CDR3 has 13 residues. V was shortened by 5 bases and J by 4 bases, with 12 bases between the two germline ends. CDR3 region: CSVRRGSGNTIYF. The CDR3 coding sequence is TGCAGCGTTCGGAGGGGCTCCGGAAACACCATATATTTT.

The chain has TRBV24-1 and TRBJ1-1; D remains ambiguous. The germline V gene encodes CDR1 KGHDR and CDR2 SFDVKD. The CDR3 extends over 15 amino acids. The V gene lost 2 bases and the J gene lost 0 bases, with 9 bases spanning the gap. The CDR3: CATSDSADMNTEAFF. The CDR3 DNA reads as TGTGCCACCAGTGATTCGGCAGACATGAACACTGAAGCTTTCTTT.

V gene TRBV5-6 combines with J gene TRBJ2-7, with 8 bases aligning to TRBD1. This CDR3 contains 13 residues. V was clipped by 5 bases and J by 2 bases; unmatched bases: 3. Germline V lookup: CDR1 SGHDT, CDR2 YYEEEE. CDR3 DNA: TGTGCCAGCAGGGACAGGGCTACCTACGAGCAGTACTTC. Its protein product is CASRDRATYEQYF.

This clone was seen only a few times. J is TRBJ2-7 and V is TRBV6-2 or TRBV6-3; 9 bases align to TRBD2. This CDR3 comprises 18 residues. Germline CDR1 is MNHEY and CDR2 is SVGEGT. V trimming: 1 base; J trimming: 0 bases; junction bases outside the gene matches: 10. The CDR3, as DNA: TGTGCCAGCAGTTACTACCTTCGACTAGCGGTAAACTCCTACGAGCAGTACGTC. This translates into CASSYYLRLAVNSYEQYV.

This clone was observed a few times. The chain couples TRBV9 to TRBJ2-1; weak D call: TRBD1 (6 bases). Deletions cut 3 bases from V and 6 bases from J, with 10 bases between. The CDR3 spans 13 residues. Germline loops: CDR1 SGDLS, CDR2 YYNGEE. The CDR3 region has the DNA TGTGCCAGCAGCGCGGGACACCCCAATGAGCAGTTCTTC. The encoded protein is CASSAGHPNEQFF.

This sequence joins TRBV6-2 or TRBV6-3 and TRBJ2-7, with TRBD2 identical over 10 bases. After removal of 5 bases from V and 0 bases from J, the junction contained 10 bases not matched to a gene. The germline V gene has CDR1 MNHEY and CDR2 SVGEGT. The CDR3 loop spans 17 amino acids. The CDR3 spells CASSHTIAGGLSYEQYV. Here the CDR3 DNA reads TGTGCCAGCAGTCACACCATAGCGGGAGGACTCTCCTACGAGCAGTACGTC.

For the CDR3, the DNA is TGTGCCAGCAGCCTGGACAGAAGACTCTCCTACGAGCAGTACGTC. Its protein product is CASSLDRRLSYEQYV. The rearrangement joins TRBV11-2 to TRBJ2-7, with a possible D match to TRBD1 (6 bases). Germline values: CDR1 SGHAT, CDR2 FQNNGV. This CDR3 spans 15 amino acids. The germline V and J ends were trimmed by 5 bases and 0 bases, with 14 bases remaining between them.

The rearrangement links TRBV5-1 to TRBJ1-6; D might be TRBD1 (5 bases). Trimming cost V 3 bases and J 8 bases, with 12 bases left between them. Germline loops: CDR1 SGHRS, CDR2 YFSETQ. The CDR3 extends over 14 amino acids. The CDR3 is CASSWTGGDSPLHF. DNA of the CDR3: TGCGCCAGCAGCTGGACTGGGGGGGATTCACCCCTCCACTTT.